A selection of T cell receptor beta chains follows, all from one sample in a study of cytomegalovirus exposure and HLA in healthy donors. Sequencing used immunoSEQ multiplex PCR; TCRdb keeps in-frame clones, though not all of them. The table shows some 140,000 clones, with roughly 80% occurring only once. The sequencing input was PBMCs. Receptors originate from a man aged 25 to 40 in good health and CMV-seronegative. The CDR3 runs from the conserved cysteine through the conserved F or W. Fields, in order: J gene, V gene, clone size, D gene, CDR3 protein, CDR3 DNA. A D gene is named only where the DNA matches it firmly. The listing skips clone size in some rows; elsewhere it reads once, few, many or a size class.

>TRBJ1-3|TRBV13|NA|NA
CASRYRGSGNTIYF
TGTGCCAGCAGATATAGGGGCTCTGGAAACACCATATATTTT
>TRBJ2-1|TRBV11-3|NA|NA
CASSHFGDGEQFF
TGTGCCAGCAGCCACTTCGGAGACGGTGAGCAGTTCTTC
>TRBJ2-7|TRBV13|NA|NA
CASRGASGRYEQYF
TGTGCCAGCAGGGGGGCTAGCGGTCGGTACGAGCAGTACTTC
>TRBJ2-7|TRBV4-1|NA|NA
CASSQAEGTVYEQYF
TGCGCCAGCAGCCAAGCGGAGGGGACAGTCTACGAGCAGTACTTC
>TRBJ2-2|TRBV4-3|NA|TRBD1
CASSQDAQGDTGELFF
TGCGCCAGCAGCCAAGATGCACAGGGGGACACCGGGGAGCTGTTTTTT
>TRBJ1-5|TRBV5-5|NA|NA
CASSLERAGPYQPQHF
TGTGCCAGCAGCTTGGAGAGGGCAGGTCCTTATCAGCCCCAGCATTTT
>TRBJ1-3|TRBV6-5|NA|TRBD1
CASRTGQSSGNTIYF
TGTGCCAGCAGAACGGGACAGAGCTCTGGAAACACCATATATTTT
>TRBJ2-7|TRBV11-2|NA|NA
CASSLGGSGVYEQYF
TGTGCCAGCAGCTTAGGAGGAAGTGGAGTTTACGAGCAGTACTTC
>TRBJ2-7|TRBV9|NA|NA
CASSVGLARPQYF
TGTGCCAGCAGCGTAGGGCTAGCGAGACCCCAGTACTTC
>TRBJ2-3|TRBV6-5|NA|NA
CASRSGGTDTQYF
TGTGCCAGCAGATCAGGGGGCACAGATACGCAGTATTTT
>TRBJ1-2|TRBV28|NA|NA
CASRTTGGDHGYTF
TGTGCCAGCAGAACGACCGGGGGGGATCATGGCTACACCTTC
>TRBJ2-1|TRBV5-1|NA|TRBD2
CASSGVGLRSGSLYNEQFF
TGCGCCAGCAGCGGGGTCGGGCTAAGGAGCGGGAGTCTCTACAATGAGCAGTTCTTC
>TRBJ2-2|TRBV5-1|NA|TRBD1
CASSPGQSTGELFF
TGCGCCAGCAGCCCGGGACAGTCTACCGGGGAGCTGTTTTTT
>TRBJ2-5|TRBV6-1|NA|NA
CASSEAGFQETQYF
TGTGCCAGCAGTGAAGCCGGGTTTCAAGAGACCCAGTACTTC
>TRBJ1-5|TRBV7-2|NA|NA
CASSIQGAVQHF
TGTGCCAGCAGCATACAAGGGGCGGTTCAGCATTTT
>TRBJ1-2|TRBV7-2|NA|NA
CASSLDAGANYGYTF
TGTGCCAGCAGCTTAGACGCAGGGGCTAACTATGGCTACACCTTC
>TRBJ2-5|TRBV7-9|NA|NA
CASSRLTGASGQETQYF
TGTGCCAGCAGTAGACTCACGGGGGCTAGCGGACAAGAGACCCAGTACTTC
>TRBJ2-7|TRBV28|NA|NA
CASSTAYASFYEQYF
TGTGCCAGCAGCACCGCCTATGCGAGCTTCTACGAGCAGTACTTC
>TRBJ1-1|TRBV28|NA|TRBD1
CAIKTGGGTEAFF
TGTGCCATAAAGACAGGGGGCGGGACTGAAGCTTTCTTT
>TRBJ2-2|TRBV4-2|NA|NA
CASSQDVLTGFGELFF
TGTGCCAGCAGCCAAGACGTCCTAACGGGATTCGGGGAGCTGTTTTTT
>TRBJ1-4|TRBV28|NA|NA
CASPATNEKLFF
TGTGCCAGCCCTGCAACTAATGAAAAACTGTTTTTT
>TRBJ1-2|TRBV29-1|NA|TRBD1
CSVEVSGGLYGYTF
TGCAGCGTTGAGGTCTCAGGGGGCCTCTATGGCTACACCTTC
>TRBJ1-2|TRBV30|NA|TRBD1
CAWSLDRGGYTF
TGTGCCTGGAGTTTGGACAGGGGCGGCTACACCTTC
>TRBJ2-1|TRBV7-9|NA|TRBD2
CASSPGTSGRVSNEQFF
TGTGCCAGCAGCCCCGGGACTAGCGGGAGGGTCAGCAATGAGCAGTTCTTC
>TRBJ2-2|TRBV5-4|once|NA
CASSLARETGELFF
TGTGCCAGCAGTTTAGCGCGAGAAACCGGGGAGCTGTTTTTT
>TRBJ2-2|TRBV27|NA|TRBD1
CASGTGGPGELFF
TGTGCCAGTGGGACAGGGGGCCCCGGGGAGCTGTTTTTT
>TRBJ2-7|TRBV27|NA|NA
CASSFRGYEQYF
TGTGCCAGCAGTTTTAGGGGTTACGAGCAGTACTTC
>TRBJ2-7|TRBV28|NA|TRBD2
CASSLWTSGSVSYEQYF
TGTGCCAGCAGTCTTTGGACTAGCGGGAGCGTATCCTACGAGCAGTACTTC
>TRBJ1-2|TRBV5-1|NA|NA
CASSLEGRRDYGYTF
TGCGCCAGCAGCTTGGAGGGCAGGAGGGACTATGGCTACACCTTC
>TRBJ2-5|TRBV28|NA|TRBD2
CASGRLAGGQTQYF
TGTGCCAGCGGGAGACTAGCGGGAGGTCAGACCCAGTACTTC
>TRBJ2-7|TRBV5-6|NA|NA
CASSFVKTGREQYF
TGTGCCAGCAGCTTTGTAAAGACAGGTCGGGAGCAGTACTTC
>TRBJ2-1|TRBV5-4|NA|NA
CASRLARDSSSYNEQFF
TGTGCCAGCAGACTGGCTAGGGACTCCAGCTCCTACAATGAGCAGTTCTTC
>TRBJ1-2|TRBV19|NA|TRBD1
CASSITDRANGYTF
TGTGCCAGTAGTATCACGGACAGGGCTAATGGCTACACCTTC
>TRBJ2-5|TRBV6-5|NA|TRBD2
CASSGTSGRWETQYF
TGTGCCAGCAGTGGGACTAGCGGGAGATGGGAGACCCAGTACTTC
>TRBJ2-4|TRBV28|few|NA
CASLGVENIQYF
TGTGCCAGCCTCGGTGTGGAAAACATTCAGTACTTC
>TRBJ1-1|TRBV29-1|NA|NA
CSVEIQVENEAFF
TGCAGCGTTGAAATACAGGTCGAAAATGAAGCTTTCTTT
>TRBJ2-4|TRBV6-5|NA|TRBD2
CASSWEGRNIQYF
TGTGCCAGCAGTTGGGAGGGGCGGAACATTCAGTACTTC
>TRBJ2-3|TRBV7-6|NA|NA
CASSLISTDTQYF
TGTGCCAGCAGCTTAATCTCTACAGATACGCAGTATTTT
>TRBJ2-1|TRBV7-2|NA|NA
CASSLGSPNNEQFF
TGTGCCAGCAGCTTAGGTAGCCCGAACAATGAGCAGTTCTTC
>TRBJ2-5|TRBV7-8|NA|TRBD2
CASSLELAGVVETQYF
TGTGCCAGCAGCTTAGAACTAGCGGGAGTTGTAGAGACCCAGTACTTC
>TRBJ2-6|TRBV6-1|NA|TRBD2
CASSGLAGGAGANVLTF
TGTGCCAGCAGTGGACTAGCGGGAGGGGCTGGGGCCAACGTCCTGACTTTC
>TRBJ1-1|TRBV6-1|NA|NA
CASSEQDRMNTEAFF
TGTGCCAGCAGTGAACAGGATAGAATGAACACTGAAGCTTTCTTT